The 8 T cell receptor beta chains reported below all come from one sample, sequenced in a study of cytomegalovirus exposure and HLA in healthy donors. The PCR employed 60 Vbeta primers together with 13 Jbeta primers. The repertoire was sequenced with immunoSEQ multiplex PCR; TCRdb's copy has only in-frame clones and lacks some. The sample lists over 95,000 clones, 70% to 85% occurring once. The sample was PBMCs. The receptors come from a woman in her forties in good health and CMV-seropositive.

The V and J genes are TRBV2 and TRBJ1-2; 10 nucleotides align to TRBD1. Germline CDR1 SNHLY, CDR2 FYNNEI. This CDR3 comprises 16 residues. The V and J ends lost 5 bases and 3 bases, in that order; junction bases with no gene match: 9. In DNA form, the CDR3 reads TGTGCCAGCAGTCTCTGGACAGGGGGTAGAGACTATGGCTACACCTTC. It encodes CASSLWTGGRDYGYTF.

This clone was detected once. This chain links TRBV4-2 with TRBJ2-2; the D is unclear. Germline V gene sequence: CDR1 LGHNA, CDR2 YNFKEQ. The CDR3 is 15 residues long. Trimming removed 3 bases from V and 1 base from J, with 9 bases in between. In nucleotides, the CDR3 is TGTGCCAGCAGCCAGTTACGGTGGAACACCGGGGAGCTGTTTTTT. It specifies CASSQLRWNTGELFF.

The CDR3 sequence is CASSLEPGLRQPQHF. The CDR3 nucleotides read TGTGCCAGCAGCTTGGAGCCAGGGCTTAGACAGCCCCAGCATTTT. J is TRBJ1-5 and V is TRBV5-5, with D perhaps TRBD1 (5 bases). CDR1 is SGHKS, CDR2 YYEKEE, per germline (reference sequence). CDR3 length equals 15 residues. Between the trimmed V and J ends, which lost 0 bases and 7 bases, there was a span of 14 bases.

About this clone itself: Sequence at one end of the junction differs from germline and may be a read error. The V and J genes are TRBV7-9 and TRBJ1-1, with 7 bases matching TRBD1. Germline V gene data show CDR1 as SEHNR and CDR2 as FQNEAQ (reference sequence). The CDR3 is 15 amino acids. CDR3 amino acids: CSSSPRTGVNTEAFF. As DNA, the CDR3 is TGTTCCAGCAGCCCGCGGACAGGAGTCAACACTGAAGCTTTCTTT.

CDR3 sequence reads: CASSFTGGGNYGYTF. The CDR3 coding sequence is TGCGCCAGCAGCTTTACAGGGGGCGGGAACTATGGCTACACCTTC. V is TRBV5-1 and J is TRBJ1-2, with TRBD1 matching 9 bases. V lost 2 bases, J lost 2 bases, and 4 bases stayed unmatched. This CDR3 region has 15 residues. In germline, CDR1 is SGHRS, CDR2 YFSETQ. Full variable domain (outside the CDR3, taken from reference TRBV5-1 and TRBJ1-2): KAGVTQTPRYLIKTRGQQVTLSCSPISGHRSVSWYQQTPGQGLQFLFEYFSETQRNKGNFPGRFSGRQFSNSRSEMNVSTLELGDSALYLCASSFTGGGNYGYTFGSGTRLTVV.

This clone was found once. This rearrangement joins TRBV18 to TRBJ1-4, with 7 bases that match TRBD1. Losses at the gene ends were 4 bases for V and 7 bases for J; bases not matched to a gene: 12. Germline V gives CDR1 KGHSH, CDR2 LQKENI. This CDR3 is 16 amino acids long. The CDR3 DNA sequence: TGTGCCAGCTCACAGTATGGTCAGGGGGTCGGTGAAAAACTGTTTTTT. It codes for CASSQYGQGVGEKLFF.

The rearrangement joins TRBV7-9 to TRBJ1-3; D unresolved. Between the trimmed V and J ends, which lost 3 bases and 1 base, there was a span of 10 bases. Germline CDR1 is SEHNR and CDR2 is FQNEAQ (reference sequence). The CDR3 has 15 amino acids. The CDR3 region is CASSFPGGSGNTIYF. The CDR3 nucleotides read TGTGCCAGCAGCTTCCCGGGTGGTTCTGGAAACACCATATATTTT.

V and J are TRBV15 and TRBJ2-6; the match to TRBD1 covers 7 bases. CDR1 and CDR2 (germline): LNHNV, YYDKDF (reference sequence). The CDR3 runs 16 residues. The ends lost 5 bases at V and 2 bases at J; junction bases unmatched: 6. CDR3 nucleotides: TGTGCCACCAGCGACAGGGTTGAGGCTGGGGCCAACGTCCTGACTTTC. It yields the protein CATSDRVEAGANVLTF.